These 27 T cell receptor beta chains came from one sample sequenced in a study of brain T cells in children with intractable seizures. TCRdb keeps only in-frame clones here, not all; method: immunoSEQ multiplex PCR. The table lists 300,000 to 400,000 clones, 93% of them singletons. Sample time point: blood from clinic visit 5 months post-surgery; TSC patient then seizure free. Sequencing used peripheral blood, obtained approximately 5 months after surgery. These receptors came from a boy less than two years old with tuberous sclerosis and intractable seizures.

Remarks on this clone: This sample includes further DNA sequences coding for the same CDR3. The chain joins TRBV5-1 to TRBJ1-1, with no clear D. Deletions cut 0 bases from V and 2 bases from J, with 8 bases between. Germline V gene data show CDR1 as SGHRS and CDR2 as YFSETQ. This CDR3 is 14 amino acids long. DNA for the CDR3: TGCGCCAGCAGCTTGGACCCGGGAAACACTGAAGCTTTCTTT. Translating gives CASSLDPGNTEAFF.

The chain is built from TRBV25-1 and TRBJ1-1, with TRBD1 as a possible D gene (5 bases). This CDR3 has 13 amino acids. Germline V gives CDR1 MGHDK, CDR2 SYGVNS. The V end lost 6 bases, the J end lost 4 bases, and 12 bases lay between the germline ends. CDR3 amino acids: CASREGGTTEAFF. The CDR3 DNA follows: TGTGCCAGCAGGGAGGGTGGGACCACTGAAGCTTTCTTT.

V and J are TRBV3-1 (or the pseudogene TRBV3-2) and TRBJ2-1; D is unclear. Trimming took off 1 base at V and 13 bases at J, with 8 bases between the two ends. Germline V gene data show CDR1 as LGHDT and CDR2 as YNNKEL (reference sequence). CDR3 length: 11 amino acids. DNA of the CDR3: TGTGCCAGCAGCCAAGGAGTAGGCCAGTTCTTC. Residues: CASSQGVGQFF.

This clone has only one observation. The chain couples TRBV21-1 to TRBJ2-3; the table gives TRBD2 as D, unverified against the DNA. TRBV21-1 is recorded as a pseudogene. The CDR3 is 15 amino acids. The CDR3 here is CASSKIKLSTDTQYF. DNA for the CDR3: TGTGCCAGCAGCAAAATTAAACTCAGCACAGATACGCAGTATTTT.

The chain joins TRBV7-2 to TRBJ1-2; TRBD1 is a possible D gene (5 bases). The V end lost 5 bases, the J end lost 5 bases, and 12 bases lay between the germline ends. The CDR3 has 13 residues. Germline V lookup: CDR1 SGHTA, CDR2 FQGNSA. In nucleotides, the CDR3 is TGTGCCAGCAGCGTGGGACCTAGATATGGCTACACCTTC. It is translated as CASSVGPRYGYTF. Full variable domain (missing parts from reference TRBV7-2 and TRBJ1-2): GAGVSQSPSNKVTEKGKDVELRCDPISGHTALYWYRQSLGQGLEFLIYFQGNSAPDKSGLPSDRFSAERTGGSVSTLTIQRTQQEDSAVYLCASSVGPRYGYTFGSGTRLTVV.

The chain uses TRBV2 and TRBJ2-3, with D perhaps matching TRBD2 (6 bases). V lost 2 bases to trimming and J lost 4 bases, with 19 bases between them. Germline CDR1 reads SNHLY; CDR2 reads FYNNEI. This CDR3 region has 17 residues. CDR3 DNA: TGTGCCAGCAGTGAAAGAGGGGCTAGCGAGGTCCCAGATACGCAGTATTTT. This sequence encodes CASSERGASEVPDTQYF.

The rearrangement links TRBV19 to TRBJ2-3, with D perhaps matching TRBD1 (5 bases). This CDR3 comprises 15 residues. V gave up 2 bases and J gave up 6 bases, with 15 bases separating them. Germline-derived CDR1 and CDR2 are LNHDA and SQIVND (reference sequence). This chain's CDR3 is CASSIQGFGRDTQYF. In nucleotides, the CDR3 is TGTGCCAGTAGTATACAGGGTTTTGGACGGGATACGCAGTATTTT.

This clone was seen more than once but under ten times. The chain employs TRBV27 and TRBJ1-5, with TRBD1 as a possible D gene (5 bases). Trimming took off 5 bases at V and 0 bases at J, with 11 bases between the two ends. CDR1 is MNHEY and CDR2 is SMNVEV in the germline V gene (reference sequence). CDR3 size: 15 residues. CDR3 in amino acids: CASSTTAYSNQPQHF. In DNA form, the CDR3 reads TGTGCCAGCAGTACGACAGCTTATAGCAATCAGCCCCAGCATTTT.

The genes are TRBV7-2 and TRBJ2-1, with TRBD2 matching 11 bases. The length of the CDR3 is 17 residues. V trimming: 2 bases; J trimming: 4 bases; junction bases outside the gene matches: 7. Germline lookup yields CDR1 SGHTA and CDR2 FQGNSA. CDR3 sequence: CASSLRPSGGLYNEQFF. The DNA for the CDR3 is TGTGCCAGCAGCTTACGCCCTAGCGGGGGGTTGTACAATGAGCAGTTCTTC. The whole variable domain, remainder taken from reference TRBV7-2 and TRBJ2-1, is GAGVSQSPSNKVTEKGKDVELRCDPISGHTALYWYRQSLGQGLEFLIYFQGNSAPDKSGLPSDRFSAERTGGSVSTLTIQRTQQEDSAVYLCASSLRPSGGLYNEQFFGPGTRLTVL.

The chain joins TRBV25-1 to TRBJ2-2; no clear D gene. The CDR3 contains 14 residues. Germline-derived CDR1 and CDR2 are MGHDK and SYGVNS. Trimming shortened V by 2 bases and J by 3 bases, and 7 bases separated the two germline ends. For the CDR3, the DNA is TGTGCCAGCAGTGAAAGCTCGCACACCGGGGAGCTGTTTTTT. This codes for CASSESSHTGELFF.

This chain joins TRBV12-2 and TRBJ2-7; TRBD1, the table's D call, was not compared with the DNA. TRBV12-2 represents a pseudogene. This CDR3 is 14 amino acids long. In DNA form, the CDR3 reads TGTGCAAGTCGCTTATCTTTTGCAGTCTACGAGCAGTACTTC. Translation gives CASRLSFAVYEQYF.

The chain has TRBV28 and TRBJ2-7; TRBD2 matches at 7 bases. CDR3 length: 14 amino acids. The germline CDR1 and CDR2 sequences are MDHEN and SYDVKM. V lost 3 bases and J lost 0; bases outside the gene matches: 2. The CDR3 reads CASSFREASYEQYF. In DNA form, the CDR3 reads TGTGCCAGCAGTTTCCGGGAGGCCTCCTACGAGCAGTACTTC. Based on the CDR3 plus reference TRBV28 and TRBJ2-7, the full variable domain is DVKVTQSSRYLVKRTGEKVFLECVQDMDHENMFWYRQDPGLGLRLIYFSYDVKMKEKGDIPEGYSVSREKKERFSLILESASTNQTSMYLCASSFREASYEQYFGPGTRLTVT.

The chain combines TRBV27 with TRBJ2-7, with D perhaps being TRBD1 or TRBD2 (5 bases each). CDR3 length equals 13 residues. Germline loops: CDR1 MNHEY, CDR2 SMNVEV (reference sequence). Trimming removed 3 bases from V and 4 bases from J, with 10 bases in between. DNA for the CDR3: TGTGCCAGCAGTTTTATGAGGGGATACGAGCAGTACTTC. Its protein is CASSFMRGYEQYF.

V is TRBV6-6 and J is TRBJ2-7; D is perhaps TRBD2 (6 bases). Germline CDR1 reads MNHNY; CDR2 reads SVGAGI (reference sequence). The CDR3 length is 13 residues. Trimming removed 7 bases from V and 6 bases from J, with 16 bases in between. The CDR3, as DNA: TGTGCCAGCAACCTTGGGGCGGGATCCGAGCAGTACTTC. The encoded protein is CASNLGAGSEQYF.

The CDR3 loop is CASNTGGRNQPQHF. CDR3 in DNA: TGTGCCAGCAATACAGGGGGACGCAATCAGCCCCAGCATTTT. J is TRBJ1-5 and V is TRBV6-5; TRBD1 aligns across 8 bases. With V trimmed by 7 bases and J by 2 bases, 4 bases remained unmatched. The germline V gene has CDR1 MNHEY and CDR2 SVGAGI. There are 14 residues in the CDR3.

DNA of the CDR3: TGTGCCAGCAGCCGGGGAGCCGGGGGCGGGGAGCTGTTTTTT. It codes for CASSRGAGGGELFF. The V call is TRBV7-8, the J call TRBJ2-2; possibly TRBD2 for D (6 bases). V dropped 5 bases and J dropped 7 bases, with 14 bases sitting between them. In germline, CDR1 is SGHVS, CDR2 FQNEAQ. CDR3 length: 14 residues.

This chain's CDR3 is CASSLTGSDTGELFF. The CDR3 DNA follows: TGCGCCAGCAGCTTGACGGGGTCGGACACCGGGGAGCTGTTTTTT. The chain carries TRBV5-1 and TRBJ2-2; tentatively, D is TRBD2 (5 bases). There are 15 residues in the CDR3. Trimming shortened V by 1 base and J by 3 bases, and 10 bases separated the two germline ends. CDR1 is SGHRS, CDR2 YFSETQ, per germline.

V and J are TRBV6-1 and TRBJ2-2; D ambiguous. CDR3 length: 14 residues. V lost 2 bases, J lost 1 base, and 5 bases lay in between. Germline V lookup: CDR1 MNHNS, CDR2 SASEGT. Here the CDR3 reads CASSESRNTGELFF. The CDR3 bases are TGTGCCAGCAGTGAATCTAGGAACACCGGGGAGCTGTTTTTT.

This rearrangement joins TRBV5-1 to TRBJ2-7; 9 bases are a match to TRBD1. Germline-derived CDR1 and CDR2 are SGHRS and YFSETQ. With V trimmed by 0 bases and J by 7 bases, 14 bases remained unmatched. This CDR3 has 17 residues. CDR3 sequence (DNA): TGCGCCAGCAGCTTGGACAGGGGGCGCTACATTATGGGGGAGCAGTACTTC. Translation: CASSLDRGRYIMGEQYF.

The chain combines TRBV27 with TRBJ2-7, with D unclear. Germline CDR1 MNHEY, CDR2 SMNVEV (reference sequence). The CDR3 is 14 residues long. V gave up 4 bases and J gave up 4 bases, with 14 bases separating them. The CDR3 DNA reads as TGTGCCAGCAGTTCCCGGGTCCCACCTTACGAGCAGTACTTC. This codes for CASSSRVPPYEQYF.

This CDR3 reads CASSGTSGTAYEQYF. The CDR3 DNA is TGTGCCAGCTCAGGGACTAGCGGGACCGCCTACGAGCAGTACTTC. V and J are TRBV18 and TRBJ2-7; TRBD2 agrees at 13 bases. Germline V gene data show CDR1 as KGHSH and CDR2 as LQKENI. CDR3 length: 15 residues. With 5 bases clipped from V and 2 bases from J, the junction kept 3 bases outside the gene matches. Using reference TRBV18 and TRBJ2-7 for the parts outside the CDR3, the full variable domain is NAGVMQNPRHLVRRRGQEARLRCSPMKGHSHVYWYRQLPEEGLKFMVYLQKENIIDESGMPKERFSAEFPKEGPSILRIQQVVRGDSAAYFCASSGTSGTAYEQYFGPGTRLTVT.

The rearrangement joins TRBV30 to TRBJ1-5; 7 nucleotides agree with TRBD1. In germline, CDR1 is GTSNPN, CDR2 SVGIG (reference sequence). The CDR3 contains 15 residues. The trim removed 2 bases at V and 3 bases at J, leaving 7 bases unmatched. Here the CDR3 DNA reads TGTGCCTGGAGTTTGAGGGGGCGCGTCAATCAGCCCCAGCATTTT. This gives the protein CAWSLRGRVNQPQHF. Using reference TRBV30 and TRBJ1-5 for the parts outside the CDR3, the full variable domain is SQTIHQWPATLVQPVGSPLSLECTVEGTSNPNLYWYRQAAGRGLQLLFYSVGIGQISSEVPQNLSASRPQDRQFILSSKKLLLSDSGFYLCAWSLRGRVNQPQHFGDGTRLSIL.

The chain links TRBV20-1 to TRBJ1-6; D unresolved. The V end was cut by 3 bases, the J end by 4 bases, with 10 bases between. The CDR3 covers 14 residues. Germline V gene lookup returns CDR1 DFQATT and CDR2 SNEGSKA (reference sequence). This CDR3 is CSASSRQYNSPLHF. The CDR3 region has the DNA TGCAGTGCTAGTTCGCGGCAGTATAATTCACCCCTCCACTTT.

The rearrangement joins TRBV11-2 to TRBJ2-7; D ambiguous. The germline V and J ends were trimmed by 1 base and 4 bases, with 8 bases remaining between them. The CDR3 consists of 13 residues. Per germline, CDR1 SGHAT and CDR2 FQNNGV. The CDR3 protein is CASSLGSWYEQYF. The CDR3 nucleotides read TGTGCCAGCAGCTTAGGCAGCTGGTACGAGCAGTACTTC.

CDR3 coding DNA: TGTGCCAGCGGGACAGGGCTGGTAGATACGCAGTATTTT. Encoded protein: CASGTGLVDTQYF. The V and J genes are TRBV6-5 and TRBJ2-3, with TRBD1 matching 9 bases. The V gene end was trimmed by 8 bases and the J gene end by 5 bases; junction bases not matched to a gene: 5. CDR3 length equals 13 residues. The germline gives CDR1 MNHEY, CDR2 SVGAGI.

V is TRBV9 and J is TRBJ2-3; D possibly corresponds to TRBD2 (6 bases). The V gene's germline CDR1 is SGDLS and CDR2 YYNGEE. V was trimmed by 0 bases and J by 8 bases, leaving 10 bases between them. The CDR3 is 13 amino acids. CDR3 amino acids: CASSVATGVTQYF. In nucleotides, the CDR3 is TGTGCCAGCAGCGTAGCTACGGGAGTTACGCAGTATTTT.

The rearrangement joins TRBV4-2 to TRBJ2-7, with D possibly matching TRBD2 (6 bases). Germline V CDR1 and CDR2: LGHNA, YNFKEQ. Trimming cost V 1 base and J 2 bases, with 12 bases left between them. The CDR3 loop spans 15 amino acids. The CDR3, as DNA: TGTGCCAGCAGCCAAGGCCTAGCGTCTACCTACGAGCAGTACTTC. This codes for CASSQGLASTYEQYF.